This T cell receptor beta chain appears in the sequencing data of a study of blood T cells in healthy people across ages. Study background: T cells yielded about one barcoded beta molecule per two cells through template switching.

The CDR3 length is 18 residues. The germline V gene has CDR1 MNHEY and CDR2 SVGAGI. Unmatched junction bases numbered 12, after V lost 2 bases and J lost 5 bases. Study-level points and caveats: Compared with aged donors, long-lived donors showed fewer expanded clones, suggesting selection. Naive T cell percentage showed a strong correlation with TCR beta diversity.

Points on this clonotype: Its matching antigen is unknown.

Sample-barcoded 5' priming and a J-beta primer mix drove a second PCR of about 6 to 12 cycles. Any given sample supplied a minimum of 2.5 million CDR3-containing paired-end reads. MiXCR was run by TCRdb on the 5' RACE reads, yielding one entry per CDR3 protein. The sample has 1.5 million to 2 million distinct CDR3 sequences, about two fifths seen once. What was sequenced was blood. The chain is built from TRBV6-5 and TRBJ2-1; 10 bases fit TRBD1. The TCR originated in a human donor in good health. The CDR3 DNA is TGTGCCAGCAGTTACCTCCCCCCCGGGACAGGGGCAGACAATGAGCAGTTCTTC. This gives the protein CASSYLPPGTGADNEQFF.